The 10 T cell receptor beta chains reported below all come from one sample, sequenced in a study of cytomegalovirus exposure and HLA in healthy donors. Profiling relied on immunoSEQ multiplex PCR, and the TCRdb table lists in-frame clones only, not all of them. This sample has about 130,000 clones, with approximately 89% found just once. Source material: PBMCs. These receptors were taken from a man younger than 40 in good health and CMV-seronegative.

This chain uses TRBV6-5 with TRBJ2-5; 11 bases are shared with TRBD1. V lost 1 base to trimming and J lost 5 bases; unmatched junction nucleotides: 3. The V gene's germline CDR1 is MNHEY and CDR2 SVGAGI. The CDR3 consists of 15 residues. CDR3 nucleotide sequence: TGTGCCAGCAGTTACTGGGACAGGGGGTTGGAGACCCAGTACTTC. Translated: CASSYWDRGLETQYF.

The V and J genes are TRBV6-1 and TRBJ1-2, with no clear D. This CDR3 contains 15 residues. Germline values: CDR1 MNHNS, CDR2 SASEGT. Trimming cost V 1 base and J 0 bases, with 9 bases left between them. The CDR3 loop reads CASSEDVRPNYGYTF. The CDR3 coding sequence is TGTGCCAGCAGTGAAGACGTCAGGCCTAACTATGGCTACACCTTC.

V and J are TRBV5-4 and TRBJ1-6, with TRBD1 matching over 7 bases. The J segment lost 4 bases and the V segment lost 4 bases, leaving 5 bases of the junction unmatched. The CDR3 spans 15 residues. Germline loops: CDR1 SGHNT, CDR2 YYREEE (reference sequence). CDR3 DNA sequence: TGTGCCAGCAGCGCAGGACAGGTTTATAATTCACCCCTCCACTTT. Protein product: CASSAGQVYNSPLHF. Based on the CDR3 plus reference TRBV5-4 and TRBJ1-6, the full variable domain is ETGVTQSPTHLIKTRGQQVTLRCSSQSGHNTVSWYQQALGQGPQFIFQYYREEENGRGNFPPRFSGLQFPNYSSELNVNALELDDSALYLCASSAGQVYNSPLHFGNGTRLTVT.

This rearrangement joins TRBV5-1 to TRBJ2-5, with 7 bases that match TRBD2. The V segment lost 4 bases and the J segment 4 bases; nucleotides outside the gene matches: 13. Looked up from germline, CDR1 is SGHRS and CDR2 is YFSETQ. This CDR3 has 16 residues. As DNA, the CDR3 is TGCGCCAGCAGCCCAATCGGGGGGAATGGGGGAGAGACCCAGTACTTC. Its translation is CASSPIGGNGGETQYF.

The V call is TRBV27, the J call TRBJ2-5; 7 nucleotides match TRBD1. Germline V lookup: CDR1 MNHEY, CDR2 SMNVEV (reference sequence). There are 13 residues in the CDR3. With V trimmed by 5 bases and J by 6 bases, 6 bases remained unmatched. CDR3: CASSARTGQTQYF. DNA of the CDR3: TGTGCCAGCAGTGCGAGGACAGGCCAGACCCAGTACTTC.

A single count supports this clone. V gene TRBV7-8 combines with J gene TRBJ2-5; possible D gene TRBD1, 5 bases. Germline values: CDR1 SGHVS, CDR2 FQNEAQ. The V gene lost 6 bases and the J gene lost 5 bases, with 19 bases spanning the gap. The CDR3 is made up of 15 amino acids. The CDR3 loop reads CASRYGAQGLETQYF. The CDR3 DNA is TGTGCCAGCAGATACGGTGCCCAGGGCTTGGAGACCCAGTACTTC.

The chain links TRBV6-5 to TRBJ1-2; D might be TRBD1 (6 bases). The CDR3 consists of 15 residues. Trimming removed 0 bases at V and 1 base at J, with 9 bases between. Germline V gene data show CDR1 as MNHEY and CDR2 as SVGAGI. The CDR3: CASSYSSGDNYGYTF. CDR3 bases: TGTGCCAGCAGTTACTCGTCAGGGGATAACTATGGCTACACCTTC.

J is TRBJ2-1 and V is TRBV27, with TRBD1 identical over 7 bases. J was trimmed by 0 bases and V by 7 bases; bases with no gene match: 3. The CDR3 is 14 amino acids. Germline assignment: CDR1 MNHEY and CDR2 SMNVEV (reference sequence). The CDR3 here is CASKNRGSYNEQFF. The CDR3 region has the DNA TGTGCCAGCAAAAACAGGGGCTCCTACAATGAGCAGTTCTTC.

The V gene is TRBV18, the J gene TRBJ2-2, with TRBD1 matching over 8 bases. CDR3 length: 16 residues. V gave up 3 bases and J gave up 6 bases; unmatched junction bases: 9. From germline, CDR1 is KGHSH and CDR2 LQKENI. CDR3 sequence (DNA): TGTGCCAGCTCACCTCGCGACAGGGGCCGGGCCGGGGAGCTGTTTTTT. It is translated as CASSPRDRGRAGELFF.

CDR3 region: CASSVGAHETQYF. CDR3 in DNA: TGTGCCAGCAGTGTGGGGGCTCATGAGACCCAGTACTTC. The chain uses TRBV6-1 and TRBJ2-5, with D tentatively TRBD1 (6 bases). The CDR3 is 13 residues long. The V gene's germline CDR1 is MNHNS and CDR2 SASEGT. V shed 4 bases and J shed 5 bases, with 11 bases lying between them.